This passage covers 2 T cell receptor beta chains from one sample sequenced in a study of Siglec-9 on CD8 T cells in melanoma. The method was immunoSEQ multiplex PCR; TCRdb's version includes in-frame clones alone and lacks a portion of them. The data contain 29,000 or so clones, about 80% of them seen just once; the ten biggest clones take up around 5.5%. Sample: Siglec-9- CD8+ T cells sorted from blood. The receptor source for this set is a human donor in good health.

This clone counts as medium-sized (0.01 to 0.1%). The chain carries TRBV4-1 and TRBJ2-3, with D uncertain. With 0 bases removed from V and 4 bases from J, the gap between germline ends came to 8 bases. The CDR3 has 14 amino acids. Germline assignment: CDR1 MGHRA and CDR2 YSYEKL. CDR3 bases: TGCGCCAGCAGCCAAGATGGTGCCTCAGATACGCAGTATTTT. Translation gives CASSQDGASDTQYF.

The V and J genes are TRBV9 and TRBJ2-3; D is perhaps TRBD1 (6 bases). CDR1 is SGDLS, CDR2 YYNGEE, per germline. The CDR3 is 14 amino acids. Trimming left V 3 bases short and J 4 bases short, with 12 bases between. CDR3 loop: CASSALQGPDTQYF. The DNA of the CDR3 is TGTGCCAGCAGCGCATTACAGGGCCCAGATACGCAGTATTTT.